This is a list of T cell receptor beta chains from one sample in a study of blood T cells in healthy people across ages. TCRdb redid the calling of the 5' RACE reads with MiXCR, one entry per CDR3 protein. The sample includes some 1,800,000 distinct CDR3 sequences, around 40% of them seen just once. Specimen: blood. These receptors came from a human donor in good health. Both conserved end residues are part of each CDR3. The D gene is left open where the match is weak. Where a row states a size, it is once, few, many or the class of an expanded clone; other rows omit it.

d_gene | abundance | j_gene | v_gene | CDR3nt | CDR3aa
- | - | TRBJ1-2 | TRBV7-8 | TGTGCCAGCAGCTTAGGGGGCTTTAACTATGGCTACACCTTC | CASSLGGFNYGYTF
- | few | TRBJ2-5 | TRBV5-1 | TGCGCCAGCAGCCCCCCGGGGCCCCCGAAACAAGAGACCCAGTACTTC | CASSPPGPPKQETQYF
- | - | TRBJ1-1 | TRBV6-6 | TGTGCCAGCAGTTACGAGGAGAGGCCCCCTGAAGCTTTCTTT | CASSYEERPPEAFF
- | - | TRBJ2-7 | TRBV6-2/TRBV6-3 | TGTGCCAGCAGTTACTCGATGGGTCTATCCGAGCAGTACTTC | CASSYSMGLSEQYF
- | - | TRBJ2-1 | TRBV12-3/TRBV12-4 | TGTGCCAGCATGGGCGACCTGGGGTACAATGAGCAGTTCTTC | CASMGDLGYNEQFF
- | - | TRBJ1-2 | TRBV4-3 | TGCGCCAGCAGCCAAGACGGGGTGGGGTCCTATGGCTACACCTTC | CASSQDGVGSYGYTF
- | - | TRBJ2-5 | TRBV18 | TGTGCCAGCTCACTTCAGACCGGGAGCAAAGAGACCCAGTACTTC | CASSLQTGSKETQYF
- | few | TRBJ2-1 | TRBV18 | TGTGCCAGCTCCAGGGTAGGGGACGTTAATGACAATGAGCAGTTCTTC | CASSRVGDVNDNEQFF
TRBD1 | - | TRBJ1-6 | TRBV6-5 | TGTGCCAGCAGTTACGGCGTTGGGACAGGTGATACTCCCCTCCACTTT | CASSYGVGTGDTPLHF
- | - | TRBJ1-1 | TRBV9 | TGTGCCAGCAGCGTAGAGGTTGTAGGAACTGAAGCTTTCTTT | CASSVEVVGTEAFF
TRBD1 | - | TRBJ2-1 | TRBV7-9 | TGTGCCAGCAGCTTTACAGGGGATGCCTACAATGAGCAGTTCTTC | CASSFTGDAYNEQFF
- | - | TRBJ2-7 | TRBV6-1 | TGTGCCAGCAGTGCAATGGGGTGGCCGGGCTACGAGCAGTACTTC | CASSAMGWPGYEQYF
- | - | TRBJ1-1 | TRBV24-1 | TGTGCCACCAGTGAAGCAGGGACTCCGCGCACTGAAGCTTTCTTT | CATSEAGTPRTEAFF
- | - | TRBJ1-6 | TRBV12-3/TRBV12-4 | TGTGCCAGCAGTTTAAAAACTACTCAGAGATCTAATTCACCCCTCCACTTT | CASSLKTTQRSNSPLHF
- | few | TRBJ2-5 | TRBV28 | TGTGCCAGCAGTCCTCAGGTTTTCCAAGAGACCCAGTACTTC | CASSPQVFQETQYF
- | - | TRBJ2-7 | TRBV18 | TGTGCCAGCTCACCACTAAAGGGTGGTACCTACGAGCAGTACTTC | CASSPLKGGTYEQYF
- | once | TRBJ2-5 | TRBV6-6 | TGTGCCAGCAGTTCGGGGGCCTCGAATTTAGAGACCCAGTACTTC | CASSSGASNLETQYF
- | - | TRBJ1-5 | TRBV20-1 | TGCAGTGCTAGAGATTTTCCAGAGGGGAGCAATCAGCCCCAGCATTTT | CSARDFPEGSNQPQHF
- | few | TRBJ2-7 | TRBV20-1 | TGCAGTGCCCCCAGGCCCCCCTACGAGCAGTACTTC | CSAPRPPYEQYF
- | - | TRBJ2-1 | TRBV29-1 | TGCAGCGGCCTGGGGGACCCCACGGGGCAGTTCTTT | CSGLGDPTGQFF
- | - | TRBJ2-7 | TRBV3-1 | TGTGCCAGCAGCCAATTGGATTACGAGCAGTACTTC | CASSQLDYEQYF
TRBD1 | few | TRBJ2-4 | TRBV7-9 | TGTGCCAGCAGCTCCGAAACTCAACAGGGGCTGATCTTGCAGCAGTACTTC | CASSSETQQGLILQQYF
TRBD2 | - | TRBJ2-1 | TRBV29-1 | TGCAGCGTTGAATGGCCAGCGGGGGGCAGGAAGCAGTTCTTC | CSVEWPAGGRKQFF
- | - | TRBJ2-1 | TRBV9 | - | CASSVGWGAYNERFF
- | - | TRBJ1-5 | TRBV4-2 | TGTGCCAGCAGCCAAGAGGGAGCGCTGAGAGGGCCAAGCAATCAGCCCCAGCATTTT | CASSQEGALRGPSNQPQHF
- | - | TRBJ2-7 | TRBV3-1 | TGTGCCAGCAGCCAAGAACAGGACGCCTTTGAGCAGTACTTC | CASSQEQDAFEQYF
- | - | TRBJ2-5 | TRBV5-1 | TGCGCCAGCAGCGTGATGGACGACCAAGAGACCCAGTACTTC | CASSVMDDQETQYF
- | - | TRBJ2-5 | TRBV20-1 | TGCAGTGATTTTCCAGGGGGGAGGGAGACCCAGTACTTC | CSDFPGGRETQYF
- | - | TRBJ1-1 | TRBV6-1 | TGTGCCAGCAGTGATTCTACCGAAGAGATTCTCACTGAAGCTTTCTTT | CASSDSTEEILTEAFF
TRBD1 | - | TRBJ2-1 | TRBV20-1 | TGCAGTGCCCCTCCGGGACAGGGACACAATGAGCAGTTCTTC | CSAPPGQGHNEQFF
- | many | TRBJ1-1 | TRBV10-3 | TGTGCCATCAGGATGGAGGGCTCGGGCACTGAAGCTTTCTTT | CAIRMEGSGTEAFF
- | few | TRBJ2-3 | TRBV27 | TGTGCCAGCAGTTTTGTGGGTCTTGCCAAGCTCTCGAGTTCAGATACGCAGTATTTT | CASSFVGLAKLSSSDTQYF
- | few | TRBJ1-2 | TRBV5-5 | TGTGCCAGCAGCCGGACAGTTGATGGCTACACCTTC | CASSRTVDGYTF
- | few | TRBJ2-5 | TRBV7-2 | TGTGCCAGCAGCTTGTTATCTGGGAATTTTGGAGAGACCCAGTACTTC | CASSLLSGNFGETQYF
- | - | TRBJ1-5 | TRBV29-1 | TGCAGCGTTGCCGGGGTCGGTCAGCCCCAGCATTTT | CSVAGVGQPQHF
TRBD1 | - | TRBJ2-5 | TRBV12-3/TRBV12-4 | TGTGCCAGCAGTGTATCTCCAGGACAGGGGATGGGGACCCAGTACTTC | CASSVSPGQGMGTQYF
- | - | TRBJ1-1 | TRBV12-3/TRBV12-4 | TGTGCCGGCAGTCTCGGGACCAACACTGAAGCTTTCTTT | CAGSLGTNTEAFF
- | - | TRBJ1-5 | TRBV12-3/TRBV12-4 | TGTGCCAGCAGTTTTCAAAGGGCTGATCAGCCCCAGCATTTT | CASSFQRADQPQHF
TRBD1 | - | TRBJ1-1 | TRBV6-2/TRBV6-3 | TGTGCCAGCATTCCAGAGGGGACAGGGGGCCGGAACACTGAAGCTTTCTTT | CASIPEGTGGRNTEAFF
- | - | TRBJ2-7 | TRBV11-2 | TGTGCCAGCAGCCCCTCCACCAATGAGCAGTACTTC | CASSPSTNEQYF
- | few | TRBJ2-3 | TRBV4-3 | TGCGCCAGCAGCCTAATCTTCAGCCCTACTAGCACAGATACGCAGTATTTT | CASSLIFSPTSTDTQYF
TRBD2 | - | TRBJ2-3 | TRBV20-1 | TGCAGTGCTAGGGCAGCTAGCGGAGGCACAGATACGCAGTATTTT | CSARAASGGTDTQYF
- | few | TRBJ2-5 | TRBV7-2 | TGTGCCAGCAGCCCGAGGATAGTAACCTACCAAGAGACCCAGTACTTC | CASSPRIVTYQETQYF
- | few | TRBJ2-1 | TRBV11-3 | TGTGCCAGCAGCTCCTGGACAGGGAGGGACAATGAGCAGTTCTTC | CASSSWTGRDNEQFF
TRBD1 | few | TRBJ1-2 | TRBV6-5 | TGTGCCAGCACCTTGGACAGGAGCTATGGCTACACCTTC | CASTLDRSYGYTF
TRBD2 | - | TRBJ2-1 | TRBV11-2 | TGTGCCAGCAGCCCCCTTTGGGGAGCGGGGGTGAATAAGGGTGAGCAGTTCTTC | CASSPLWGAGVNKGEQFF
- | - | TRBJ2-7 | TRBV10-2 | TGCGCCAGCAGTGAAGGAAGGCTCGAGCAGTACTTC | CASSEGRLEQYF
- | - | TRBJ1-6 | TRBV5-1 | TGCGCCAGCAGCTCAGGACAGCTAAATTCACCCCTCCACTTT | CASSSGQLNSPLHF
- | - | TRBJ2-3 | TRBV20-1 | TGCAGTGCTAGCAGGGACACAGATACGCAGTATTTT | CSASRDTDTQYF
TRBD1 | - | TRBJ2-2 | TRBV6-2/TRBV6-3 | TGTGCCAGCAGTCCGACAGGGGGTAACACCGGGGAGCTGTTTTTT | CASSPTGGNTGELFF
- | - | TRBJ2-1 | TRBV27 | TGTGCCAGCAGCCTGGGGGGGCTAGGCTCCTACAATGAGCAGTTCTTC | CASSLGGLGSYNEQFF
- | - | TRBJ2-3 | TRBV7-2 | TGTGCCAGCAGCTTAGGGGACTCCCTCAACCATACGCAGTATTTT | CASSLGDSLNHTQYF
- | few | TRBJ2-5 | TRBV7-2 | TGTGCCAGCAGCTCCGATTGGGGGGAGACCCAGTACTTC | CASSSDWGETQYF
TRBD2 | few | TRBJ2-3 | TRBV12-3/TRBV12-4 | TGTGCCAGCAGTCGTCGGGAGGGGACCGATACGCAGTATTTT | CASSRREGTDTQYF
- | - | TRBJ1-1 | TRBV5-1 | TGCGCCAGCAGCTTAAGTGTGCTAGACACTGAAGCTTTCTTT | CASSLSVLDTEAFF
- | - | TRBJ2-7 | TRBV5-1 | TGCGCCAGCAGCTTGGGCGCCGCTTCGCGATACGAGCAGTACTTC | CASSLGAASRYEQYF
TRBD2 | - | TRBJ2-1 | TRBV20-1 | TGCAGTGCTAGACCACTAGCGGGATCTTACAATGAGCAGTTCTTC | CSARPLAGSYNEQFF
- | - | TRBJ2-7 | TRBV12-3/TRBV12-4 | TGTGCCAGCAGCAGAGTGGGGGCAGACGAGCAGTACTTC | CASSRVGADEQYF
TRBD1 | many | TRBJ1-2 | TRBV29-1 | TGCAGCACCCGGGACGGGACAGCCTATGGCTACACCTTC | CSTRDGTAYGYTF